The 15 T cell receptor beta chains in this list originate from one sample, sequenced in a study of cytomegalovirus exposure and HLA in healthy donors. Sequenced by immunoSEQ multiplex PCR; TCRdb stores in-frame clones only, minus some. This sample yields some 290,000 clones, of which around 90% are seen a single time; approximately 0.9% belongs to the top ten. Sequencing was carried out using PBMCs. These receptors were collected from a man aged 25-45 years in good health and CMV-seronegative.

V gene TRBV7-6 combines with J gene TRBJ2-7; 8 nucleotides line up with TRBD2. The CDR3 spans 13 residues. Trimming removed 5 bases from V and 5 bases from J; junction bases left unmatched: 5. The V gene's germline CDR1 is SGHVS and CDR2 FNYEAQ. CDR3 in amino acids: CASSKSLADEQYF. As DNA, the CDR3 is TGTGCCAGCAGCAAATCACTAGCGGACGAGCAGTACTTC. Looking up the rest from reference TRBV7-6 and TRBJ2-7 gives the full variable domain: GAGVSQSPRYKVTKRGQDVALRCDPISGHVSLYWYRQALGQGPEFLTYFNYEAQQDKSGLPNDRFSAERPEGSISTLTIQRTEQRDSAMYRCASSKSLADEQYFGPGTRLTVT.

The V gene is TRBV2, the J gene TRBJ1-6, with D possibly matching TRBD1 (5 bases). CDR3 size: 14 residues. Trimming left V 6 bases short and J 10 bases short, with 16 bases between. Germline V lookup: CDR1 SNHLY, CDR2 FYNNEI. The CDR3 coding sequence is TGTGCCAGCAGCGCGCAGGGCTTTGACTCACCCCTCCACTTT. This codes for CASSAQGFDSPLHF.

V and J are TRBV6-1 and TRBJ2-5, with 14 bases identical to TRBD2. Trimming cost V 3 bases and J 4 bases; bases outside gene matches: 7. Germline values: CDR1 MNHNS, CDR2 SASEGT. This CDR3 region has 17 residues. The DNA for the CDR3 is TGTGCCAGCAGTGAGGGAGGGGGACTAGCGGGGGCAGAGACCCAGTACTTC. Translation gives CASSEGGGLAGAETQYF.

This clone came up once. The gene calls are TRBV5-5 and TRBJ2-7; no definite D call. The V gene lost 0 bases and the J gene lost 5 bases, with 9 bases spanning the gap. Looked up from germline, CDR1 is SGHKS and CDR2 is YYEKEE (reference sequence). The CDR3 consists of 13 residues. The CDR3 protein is CASSLDLGNEQYF. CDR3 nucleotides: TGTGCCAGCAGCTTGGACCTAGGCAACGAGCAGTACTTC.

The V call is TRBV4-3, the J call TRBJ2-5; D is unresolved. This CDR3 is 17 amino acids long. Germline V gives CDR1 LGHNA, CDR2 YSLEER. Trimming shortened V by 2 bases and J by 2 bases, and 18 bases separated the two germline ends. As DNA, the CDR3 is TGCGCCAGCAGCCAACAAAGGAGAGGTGATGGGCAAGAGACCCAGTACTTC. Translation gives CASSQQRRGDGQETQYF.

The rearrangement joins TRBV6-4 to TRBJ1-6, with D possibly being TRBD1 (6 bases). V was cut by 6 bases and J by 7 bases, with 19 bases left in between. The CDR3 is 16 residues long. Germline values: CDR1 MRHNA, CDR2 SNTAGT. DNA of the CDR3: TGTGCCAGCAGCCACCAGGGGTTTGCATCCAATTCACCCCTCCACTTT. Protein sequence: CASSHQGFASNSPLHF.

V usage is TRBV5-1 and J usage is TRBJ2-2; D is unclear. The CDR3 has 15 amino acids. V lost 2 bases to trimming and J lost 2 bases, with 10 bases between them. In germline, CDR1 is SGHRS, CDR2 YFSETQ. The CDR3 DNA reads TGCGCCAGCAGCTTTTACTACCCAAACACCGGGGAGCTGTTTTTT. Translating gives CASSFYYPNTGELFF.

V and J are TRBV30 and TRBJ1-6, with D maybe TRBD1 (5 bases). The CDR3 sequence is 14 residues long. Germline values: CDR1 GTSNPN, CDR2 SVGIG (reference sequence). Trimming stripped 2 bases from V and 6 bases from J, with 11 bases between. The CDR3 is CAWSPGLINSPLHF. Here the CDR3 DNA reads TGTGCCTGGAGTCCGGGACTTATTAATTCACCCCTCCACTTT.

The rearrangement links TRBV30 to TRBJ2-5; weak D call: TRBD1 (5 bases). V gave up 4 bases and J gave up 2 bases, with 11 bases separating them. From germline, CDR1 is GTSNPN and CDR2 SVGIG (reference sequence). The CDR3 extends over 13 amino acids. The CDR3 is CAWTRQTQETQYF. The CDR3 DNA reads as TGTGCCTGGACTAGACAGACGCAAGAGACCCAGTACTTC.

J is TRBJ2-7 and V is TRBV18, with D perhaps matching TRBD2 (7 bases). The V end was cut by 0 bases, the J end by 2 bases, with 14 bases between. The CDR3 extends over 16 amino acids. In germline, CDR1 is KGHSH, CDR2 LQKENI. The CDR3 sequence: CASSPPRGEGAYEQYF. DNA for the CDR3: TGTGCCAGCTCACCACCGAGGGGGGAGGGGGCCTACGAGCAGTACTTC.

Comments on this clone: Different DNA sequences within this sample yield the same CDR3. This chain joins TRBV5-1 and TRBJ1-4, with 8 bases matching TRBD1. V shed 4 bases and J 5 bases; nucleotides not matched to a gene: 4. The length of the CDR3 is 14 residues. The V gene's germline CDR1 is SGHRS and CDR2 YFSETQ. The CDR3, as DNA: TGCGCCAGCAGCCGGACAGGGCCGAATGAAAAACTGTTTTTT. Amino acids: CASSRTGPNEKLFF. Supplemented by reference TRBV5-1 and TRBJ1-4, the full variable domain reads KAGVTQTPRYLIKTRGQQVTLSCSPISGHRSVSWYQQTPGQGLQFLFEYFSETQRNKGNFPGRFSGRQFSNSRSEMNVSTLELGDSALYLCASSRTGPNEKLFFGSGTQLSVL.

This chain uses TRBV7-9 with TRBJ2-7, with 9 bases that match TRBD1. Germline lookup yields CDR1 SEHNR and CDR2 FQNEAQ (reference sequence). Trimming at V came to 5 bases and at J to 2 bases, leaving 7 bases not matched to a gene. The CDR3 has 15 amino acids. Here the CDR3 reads CASSTRTGVTYEQYF. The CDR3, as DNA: TGTGCCAGCAGCACAAGGACAGGGGTTACCTACGAGCAGTACTTC.

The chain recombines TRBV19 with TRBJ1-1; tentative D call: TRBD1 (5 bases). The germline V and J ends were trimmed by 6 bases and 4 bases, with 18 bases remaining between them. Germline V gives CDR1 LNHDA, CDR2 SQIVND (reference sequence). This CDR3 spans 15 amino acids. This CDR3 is CASSTVTRVVTEAFF. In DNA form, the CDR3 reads TGTGCCAGTAGCACCGTCACCAGGGTGGTCACTGAAGCTTTCTTT.

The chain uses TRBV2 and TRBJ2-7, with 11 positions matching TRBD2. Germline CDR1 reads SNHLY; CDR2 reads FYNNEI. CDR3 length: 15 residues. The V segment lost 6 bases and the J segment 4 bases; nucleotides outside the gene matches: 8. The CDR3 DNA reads TGTGCCAGCAGCAAATCGGGACTAGCGGTTTACGAGCAGTACTTC. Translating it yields CASSKSGLAVYEQYF.

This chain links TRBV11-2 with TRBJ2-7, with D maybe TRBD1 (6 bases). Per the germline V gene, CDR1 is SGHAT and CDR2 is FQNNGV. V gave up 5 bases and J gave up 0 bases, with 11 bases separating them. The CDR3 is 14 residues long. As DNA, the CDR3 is TGTGCCAGCAGCGCGGACAGTTCCTCCTACGAGCAGTACTTC. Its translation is CASSADSSSYEQYF.